The following is a TCR beta chain sequence with its context. Repertoires were generated with immunoSEQ multiplex PCR, while TCRdb's copy carries only in-frame clones and drops some. The sample records more than 40,000 clones, approximately 88% being singletons. This CDR3 region has 16 residues. V gave up 0 bases and J gave up 6 bases; unmatched junction bases: 5. Per germline, CDR1 LNHDA and CDR2 SQIVND (reference sequence). This specimen belongs to a study of blood T cell repertoires in COVID-19. The V gene is TRBV19, the J gene TRBJ1-5; 10 bases fit TRBD1. This clonotype was obtained from a man over 45 with active COVID-19. The sample was peripheral blood. CDR3 amino acids: CASSIDTTGGSQPQHF. The CDR3 DNA reads as TGTGCCAGTAGTATAGATACGACAGGGGGCAGTCAGCCCCAGCATTTT.